The clone carrying this T cell receptor beta chain has just one count. Its cognate antigen is unknown. This sample stems from a study of cytomegalovirus exposure and HLA in healthy donors. Germline V CDR1 and CDR2: SEHNR, FQNEAQ (reference sequence). V lost 3 bases and J lost 7; bases outside the gene matches: 8. The CDR3 is 14 amino acids. PCR primers comprised 60 Vbeta and 13 Jbeta primers. Profiling relied on immunoSEQ multiplex PCR, and the TCRdb table lists in-frame clones only, not all of them. The sample shows some 120,000 clones, about 60% of them seen only once. General observations from the study: There were over 150 TCR beta chains listed as cytomegalovirus-associated.

The chain is built from TRBV7-9 and TRBJ1-2, with 7 bases aligning to TRBD1. The origin of this receptor is a woman between 25 and 40 years old in good health and CMV-seronegative. The sequencing input was PBMCs. Here the CDR3 DNA reads TGTGCCAGCAGCTTGGAGGGGGCTTCCGGTGGCTACACCTTC. Protein product: CASSLEGASGGYTF.